This T cell receptor (beta chain) appears in the sequencing data of a study of blood T cell repertoires in COVID-19. Study-wide background: Acute-phase and convalescent COVID-19 samples originated in the United States, Italy and Spain.

Authors' data handling: For nucleated cells, counts were estimated from reference gene primer amplification. Clones were read by immunoSEQ multiplex PCR, and TCRdb kept only the in-frame ones, dropping some. V, J and clone size derive from that table, while D and trimming were established from the DNA sequence. The sample shows approximately 190,000 clones, around 84% of them seen only once. Looked up from germline, CDR1 is SGHAT and CDR2 is FQNNGV. V dropped 3 bases and J dropped 7; count of bases not matched to a gene: 4. The CDR3 is 13 amino acids. The TCR was taken from a human donor in a cohort sampled during active COVID-19. The chain combines TRBV11-2 with TRBJ2-5; 8 bases are shared with TRBD2. The source material was peripheral blood. The CDR3 region has the DNA TGTGCCAGCAGCTTGGCCCGGGGGGGGACCCAGTACTTC. Translation: CASSLARGGTQYF.